This T cell receptor beta chain was captured in a study of blood T cells in healthy people across ages. Overall study results and limits: Greater diversity and more naive CD4+ cells were seen in long-lived donors than in aged donors.

A minimum of 7 million PBMCs was isolated per sample. This CDR3 region has 13 residues. Trimming pared 7 bases from V and 2 bases from J, leaving 11 bases between. Germline V gene sequence: CDR1 SGHRS, CDR2 YFSETQ. Then a second PCR, running roughly 7 to 11 cycles, was carried out with a sample-barcoded 5' primer and a J-beta primer mix. Each CDR3 protein gets one entry after TCRdb re-called the 5' RACE reads with MiXCR. The sample includes about 970,000 distinct CDR3 sequences, roughly half of them seen just once. As concerns this clonotype: Its antigen is unidentified.

The sequencing input was blood. The TCR originated in a woman aged 55-75 years in good health. This rearrangement joins TRBV5-1 to TRBJ2-3, with a possible D match to TRBD2 (5 bases). In nucleotides, the CDR3 is TGCGCCAGCTACCAGCGGTACACAGATACGCAGTATTTT. Encoded protein: CASYQRYTDTQYF.